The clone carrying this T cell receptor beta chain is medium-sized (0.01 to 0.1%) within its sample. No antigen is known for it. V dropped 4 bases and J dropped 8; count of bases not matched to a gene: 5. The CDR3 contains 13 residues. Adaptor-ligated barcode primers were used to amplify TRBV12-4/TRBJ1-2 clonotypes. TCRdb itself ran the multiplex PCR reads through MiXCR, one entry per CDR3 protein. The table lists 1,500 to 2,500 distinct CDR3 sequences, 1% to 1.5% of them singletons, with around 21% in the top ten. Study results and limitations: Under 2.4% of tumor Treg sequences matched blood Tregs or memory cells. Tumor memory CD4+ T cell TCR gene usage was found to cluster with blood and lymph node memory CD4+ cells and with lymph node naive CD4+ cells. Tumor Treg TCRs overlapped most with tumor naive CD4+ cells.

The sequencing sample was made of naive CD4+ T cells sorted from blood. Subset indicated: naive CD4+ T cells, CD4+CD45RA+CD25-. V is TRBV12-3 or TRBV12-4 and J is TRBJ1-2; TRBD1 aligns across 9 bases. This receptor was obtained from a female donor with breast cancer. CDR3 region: CASSWDRVGGYTF. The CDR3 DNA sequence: TGTGCCAGCAGTTGGGACAGGGTCGGCGGCTACACCTTC.